The 7 T cell receptor beta chains listed next were all sequenced from one sample in a study of blood T cells in healthy people across ages. The use of a sample-barcoded 5' primer and a J-beta primer mix characterized a second PCR of 7 to 11 cycles. One entry per CDR3 protein results from TCRdb running MiXCR on the 5' RACE reads. Of some 640,000 distinct CDR3 sequences in the sample, over 45% were seen once. Sequenced sample: blood. The receptors derive from a woman aged 60 to 75 in good health.

The chain is built from TRBV28 and TRBJ2-7; TRBD1 matches 9 bases. Looked up from germline, CDR1 is MDHEN and CDR2 is SYDVKM. V trimming: 6 bases; J trimming: 4 bases; junction bases outside the gene matches: 7. The CDR3 has 14 amino acids. CDR3 sequence: CASRDGTGKYEQYF. The CDR3 bases are TGTGCCAGCAGGGACGGGACAGGGAAATACGAGCAGTACTTC.

V usage is TRBV20-1 and J usage is TRBJ2-1, with D perhaps matching TRBD2 (5 bases). Germline CDR1 is DFQATT and CDR2 is SNEGSKA (reference sequence). V lost 0 bases to trimming and J lost 10 bases, with 13 bases between them. This CDR3 contains 13 residues. The CDR3, as DNA: TGCAGTGCTAGAGATATGGTGTCGGGAGAGCAGTTCTTC. Translation gives CSARDMVSGEQFF.

The chain joins TRBV28 to TRBJ1-1, with D possibly matching TRBD1 (5 bases). Germline lookup yields CDR1 MDHEN and CDR2 SYDVKM. Trimming took 2 bases from V and 3 from J, leaving 19 bases between them. The length of the CDR3 is 17 residues. The CDR3 nucleotides are TGTGCCAGCAGTTTAAACGGTTGGGGCTTCGAGGACACTGAAGCTTTCTTT. Its translation is CASSLNGWGFEDTEAFF.

This clonotype was counted between two and nine times. V gene TRBV14 combines with J gene TRBJ1-1, with D tentatively TRBD1 (6 bases). Germline V CDR1 and CDR2: SGHDN, FVKESK. V dropped 2 bases and J dropped 0 bases, with 16 bases sitting between them. There are 17 residues in the CDR3. The CDR3: CASSQRLQGNMNTEAFF. The CDR3 DNA sequence: TGTGCCAGCAGCCAAAGGCTGCAGGGGAACATGAACACTGAAGCTTTCTTT.

The sample holds many counts of this clonotype. The chain has TRBV3-1 and TRBJ2-2; 7 bases are shared with TRBD2. Germline lookup yields CDR1 LGHDT and CDR2 YNNKEL (reference sequence). CDR3 length equals 20 residues. The ends lost 1 base at V and 1 base at J; junction bases unmatched: 15. CDR3 loop: CASSQVLFLGASGNTGELFF. CDR3 nucleotide sequence: TGTGCCAGCAGCCAAGTACTATTTCTCGGAGCTAGCGGGAACACCGGGGAGCTGTTTTTT.

The chain is built from TRBV3-1 and TRBJ2-3; a possible D gene is TRBD2 (5 bases). V was clipped by 1 base and J by 11 bases, with 10 bases between them. Germline V CDR1 and CDR2: LGHDT, YNNKEL (reference sequence). This CDR3 has 12 residues. The chain's CDR3 is CASSQGGLGQYF. CDR3 DNA sequence: TGTGCCAGCAGCCAAGGCGGGTTAGGGCAGTATTTT.

The rearrangement joins TRBV6-5 to TRBJ1-5, with 10 bases identical to TRBD1. The V gene's germline CDR1 is MNHEY and CDR2 SVGAGI. The CDR3 has 15 residues. Germline trimming cut 6 bases from V and 7 bases from J; bases unmatched to any gene: 9. For the CDR3, the DNA is TGTGCCAGCAGATCTCGGACAGGGGGACACCAGCCCCAGCATTTT. Protein sequence: CASRSRTGGHQPQHF.